The entry below gives a single TCR beta chain sequence along with its context. Its antigen has not been determined. No base quality information exists; no much larger clone differs at one position. This entry comes from a study of blood T cells in healthy people across ages (dated by TCRdb to about 2015). Notes on the research overall: In model experiments, template switching captured roughly one uniquely barcoded TCR beta cDNA molecule for every two T cells. The study analyzed two additional independent replicas of 1 million unique cDNA reads from the same blood draw for two donors, one aged 18 to 30 and one aged 80 or older. The study measured age-related changes in TCR beta repertoire diversity using deep sequencing normalized with unique cDNA molecular identifiers. The donors were split into four age groups: young (average about 15 years), middle-aged (more than 35), aged (about 56) and long-lived (roughly 88). To avoid experimental bias, donors of different ages were distributed randomly across sequencing lanes.

Library preparation used 5' RACE. Sequenced on an Illumina HiSeq 2500. The second PCR ran for roughly 7 to 11 cycles and used a J-beta primer mix along with a sample-barcoded 5' primer. Each TCR beta cDNA molecule received a unique molecular identifier from a template-switch 5' adaptor carrying 12 random nucleotides. Each sample yielded at least 2.5 million CDR3-containing paired-end reads. All of the RNA was converted into first-strand cDNA using the Mint cDNA synthesis kit, with a TRBC-specific oligonucleotide serving as the primer. After uracil-DNA glycosylase treatment, a first 18-cycle PCR used universal primers M1SS and BC2_uni_R on all cDNA. The published analysis was carried out like this. Normalization of each sample was performed by random selection of 1 million high-quality reads, each carrying a distinct molecular identifier. Reads with shared molecular identifiers were discarded instead of being binned into consensus sequences. MiTCR, run with a Q25 quality threshold and the strictest error-elimination algorithm, handled CDR3 identification, clonotype clustering and error correction. Lower-bound total TCR beta diversity was estimated with a nonparametric unseen species model using Euler transformation. In TCRdb, the public reads were trimmed at Q25 with fastp and aligned with MiXCR, with productive beta chains retained. Each CDR3 protein gets just one entry, which takes the most common genes and DNA from the rows behind it. TCRdb, not the original authors, processed these V and J calls. Present in this sample are hundreds of thousands of distinct CDR3 sequences, roughly 50% of which were seen just once. The ten largest clones add up to about 20% of the sample.

CDR1 and CDR2, per the germline V gene, are MDHEN and SYDVKM. V sheds 1 base and J sheds 5 bases, leaving 17 bases between their ends. The CDR3, cysteine through phenylalanine, is 16 amino acids long. The retained sequence is limited to the CDR3, 48 bases, with the frame set at the first base. Study-wide findings and limitations: There was a strong correlation between observed TCR beta diversity and the percentage of naive T cells measured by flow cytometry. Conclusive comparison of naive and antigen-experienced compartments was prevented by the profiling of bulk unsorted PBMCs. Estimates of total diversity based on one million sequenced T cells were regarded as lower bounds and as underestimates. Observed TCR beta diversity per million T cells fell roughly linearly with age, and a significant reduction was already apparent by age roughly 40. Compared with the aged group, the long-lived group had more naive CD4+ T cells, fewer expanded clones and increased TCR diversity, a pattern suggesting age selection. Because donor CMV infection status was unknown, age-related changes in expanded clonotypes were potentially confounded.

Systemically healthy Caucasian individuals from Russia, 35 to 40 in total and aged about 6 to 100 years, were included as donors. Each donor gave 8 to 10 milliliters of peripheral blood, drawn into EDTA-treated Vacutainer tubes. Ficoll-Paque density-gradient centrifugation was used to isolate PBMCs, with at least 6.5 million per sample. Total RNA was extracted from PBMCs with Trizol reagent, with at least 5 micrograms obtained per sample. Naive CD45RAhigh/CD27high T cell percentages were measured by flow cytometry on a PBMC aliquot from every donor. The specimen sequenced was blood. The sequence was obtained from a man aged 30 to 39 in good health. Recombination linked TRBV28 to TRBJ1-1; TRBD1 is a weak D gene call, 5 bases matching. The DNA reads TGTGCCAGCAGTTTATCCCCCCAGGGAAGGGAAACTGAAGCTTTCTTT. Its protein is CASSLSPQGRETEAFF.